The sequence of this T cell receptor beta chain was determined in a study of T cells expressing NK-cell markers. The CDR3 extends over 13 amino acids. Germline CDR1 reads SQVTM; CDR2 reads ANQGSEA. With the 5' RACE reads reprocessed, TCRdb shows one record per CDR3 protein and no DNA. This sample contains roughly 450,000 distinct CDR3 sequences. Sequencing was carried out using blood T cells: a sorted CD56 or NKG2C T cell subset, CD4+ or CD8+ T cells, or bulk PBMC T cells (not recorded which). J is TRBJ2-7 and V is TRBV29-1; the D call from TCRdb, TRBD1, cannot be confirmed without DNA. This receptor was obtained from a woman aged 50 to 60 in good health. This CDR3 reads CSVEYGLGDEQYF.